This TCR beta chain derives from a study of response to subunit inactivated influenza vaccine. Study findings and constraints: New T cells are recruited in small numbers by each seasonal influenza vaccination, according to the authors' suggestion.

There are 13 residues in the CDR3. Germline CDR1 reads LGHNA; CDR2 reads YSLEER. The germline V and J ends were trimmed by 0 bases and 7 bases, with 7 bases remaining between them. Remarks on this clonotype: Its specificity is unknown.

Via MiXCR, TCRdb re-called the RT-PCR reads, giving one row per CDR3 protein. Here the sample spans roughly 160,000 distinct CDR3 sequences, roughly 10% being singletons. The receptor's source is a man between 45 and 60 years old who received an inactivated influenza vaccine. Material: non-naive T cells sorted from PBMCs, obtained about 40 days after vaccination. The gene calls are TRBV4-3 and TRBJ2-1; no firm D call. The CDR3 protein is CASSQEIRNEQFF. Here the CDR3 DNA reads TGCGCCAGCAGCCAAGAAATTCGGAATGAGCAGTTCTTC.